This T cell receptor beta chain was captured by sequencing in a study of T-cell memory formation after mild COVID-19. Study information: Clustering of TCRs was largely donor specific.

This clonotype turned up a few times. Its antigen is unknown. Libraries for TCRalpha and TCRbeta carried sample barcodes and unique molecular identifiers via 5'RACE. TCRdb re-called the 5' RACE reads with MiXCR, one entry per CDR3 protein. The repertoire holds 550,000 to 700,000 distinct CDR3 sequences, with under 20% as singletons. General study points: The study detected some responding clones in pre-infection memory, suggesting cross-reactive memory joined. Contracting clones from day 15 to 85 had balanced CD4/CD8; later expanders favoured CD4+.

This CDR3 contains 14 residues. V trimming: 6 bases; J trimming: 3 bases; junction bases outside the gene matches: 2. Germline CDR1 ENHRY, CDR2 SYGVKD. This TCR was recovered from an adult woman who had mild COVID-19 (a few samples of this study predate the infection). Cell type and time point are not known. The chain links TRBV10-3 to TRBJ2-3, with 11 bases fitting TRBD2. Sequencing was carried out using PBMCs or a T cell subset sorted from them (not recorded which). Here the CDR3 reads CAISRLAGTDTQYF. In DNA form, the CDR3 reads TGTGCCATCAGCAGACTAGCGGGGACAGATACGCAGTATTTT.